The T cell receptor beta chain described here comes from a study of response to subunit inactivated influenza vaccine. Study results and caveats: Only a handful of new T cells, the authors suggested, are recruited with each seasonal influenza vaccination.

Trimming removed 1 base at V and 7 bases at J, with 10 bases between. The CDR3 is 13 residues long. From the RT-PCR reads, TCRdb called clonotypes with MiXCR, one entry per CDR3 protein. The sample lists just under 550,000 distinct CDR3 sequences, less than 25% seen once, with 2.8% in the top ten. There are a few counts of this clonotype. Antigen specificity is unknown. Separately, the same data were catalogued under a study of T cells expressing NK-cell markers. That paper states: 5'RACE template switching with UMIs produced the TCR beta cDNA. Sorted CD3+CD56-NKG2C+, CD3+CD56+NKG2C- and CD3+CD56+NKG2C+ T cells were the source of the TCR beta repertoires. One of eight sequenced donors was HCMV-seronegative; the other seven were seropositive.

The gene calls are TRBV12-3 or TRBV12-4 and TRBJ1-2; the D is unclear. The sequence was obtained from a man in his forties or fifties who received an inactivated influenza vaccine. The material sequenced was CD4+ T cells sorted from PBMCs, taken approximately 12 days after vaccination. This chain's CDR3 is CASSLGFLGGYTF. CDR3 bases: TGTGCCAGCAGTTTAGGCTTTTTGGGTGGCTACACCTTC.